A selection of T cell receptor beta chains follows, all from one sample in a study of T-cell reconstitution after alpha-beta-depleted transplantation in children. TCRdb re-analysed the PCR reads in MiXCR, keeping a single row per CDR3 protein. The sample has just under 350,000 distinct CDR3 sequences, about 16% seen once. This specimen consisted of PBMCs, mostly from graft donor cells, obtained 360 days after TCRalphabeta/CD19-depleted stem cell transplant. These receptor sequences come from a male patient between 2 and 10 years old who had a stem cell transplant for acute lymphoblastic leukemia, so the T cells may come from the graft donor. CDR3s include the opening cysteine and the closing phenylalanine or tryptophan. A D gene is named only where the DNA matches it firmly. Not every row has a clone size; where given, it reads once, few, many or a size class.

>.|TRBV7-2|TRBJ2-4|.
TGTGCCAGCAGCTTAGGGGGACATTTAATTCAAAACATTCAGTACTTC
CASSLGGHLIQNIQYF
>many|TRBV4-3|TRBJ2-2|TRBD2
TGCGCCAGCAGCCAAGCGGGGGGGCTGATGAACACCGGGGAGCTGTTTTTT
CASSQAGGLMNTGELFF
>many|TRBV20-1|TRBJ2-1|.
TGCAGTGCTAGAGATATAGATGGTAGTTTCAGTTCCAAGAAAGGCAAAAGCTACAATGAGCAGTTCTTC
CSARDIDGSFSSKKGKSYNEQFF
>.|TRBV4-1|TRBJ2-1|.
TGCGCCAGCAGCCCCTCCCCAAGGGGGAGAAGCAATGAGCAGTTCTTC
CASSPSPRGRSNEQFF
>.|TRBV2|TRBJ1-2|.
TGTGCCAGCAGGGAGGGGTCCGGGAATGGCTACACCTTC
CASREGSGNGYTF
>.|TRBV15|TRBJ2-1|.
TGTGCCACCAGCAGAGTCTCCGGGGGCGGGTGGTACAATGAGCAGTTCTTC
CATSRVSGGGWYNEQFF
>few|TRBV29-1|TRBJ2-7|.
TGCAGCGTTTATTCGGCTACAGACTACGAGCAGTACTTC
CSVYSATDYEQYF
>.|TRBV12-3/TRBV12-4|TRBJ2-3|.
TGTGCCAGCAGTTTAGACCGCTGGGACGGACGTCCCGATACGCAGTATTTT
CASSLDRWDGRPDTQYF
>.|TRBV6-5|TRBJ1-5|.
TGTGCCAGCAGTTACGGTCAGGGGACGGATCAGCCCCAGCATTTT
CASSYGQGTDQPQHF
>few|TRBV3-1|TRBJ2-5|TRBD2
TGTGCCAGCAGCCAAGTCGGCGGGAGCGGAGAGACCCAGTACTTC
CASSQVGGSGETQYF
>few|TRBV10-3|TRBJ1-1|.
TGTGCCATCAGTGAGACCCTCCTTTGGGGGAAAAACACTGAAGCTTTCTTT
CAISETLLWGKNTEAFF
>few|TRBV6-1|TRBJ2-1|TRBD1
TGTGCCAGCAGTGGACCTGCAGGGGGCTTGGACTCCTACAATGAGCAGTTCTTC
CASSGPAGGLDSYNEQFF
>.|TRBV4-2|TRBJ2-3|TRBD2
TGTGCCAGCAGCCAAGCCCCCGGGGGAGGGGGCACAGATACGCAGTATTTT
CASSQAPGGGGTDTQYF
>.|TRBV7-7|TRBJ2-1|.
TGTGCTAGCAGCTTAGGGGCGCCTCCCTCCTACAATGAGCAGTTCTTC
CASSLGAPPSYNEQFF
>.|TRBV5-5|TRBJ2-5|.
TGTGCCAGCAGGCAGGGGGGGTCAGAGACCCAGTACTTC
CASRQGGSETQYF
>.|TRBV10-2|TRBJ2-7|.
TGCGCCAGCAGTGATTTATCGGGGCGGTCCCCCCTAGAGCAGTACTTC
CASSDLSGRSPLEQYF
>many|TRBV20-1|TRBJ2-1|.
TGCAGTGCTAGAGGTCGGACAGACAATGAGCAGTTCTTC
CSARGRTDNEQFF
>.|TRBV6-1|TRBJ2-2|.
TGTGCCAGCAGTCAGGGGAGGGCCGGGGAGCTGTTTTTT
CASSQGRAGELFF
>.|TRBV12-3/TRBV12-4|TRBJ2-3|TRBD2
TGTGCCAGCAGCCCCCCGACTCCGGGAGGGCCAGGAACAGATACGCAGTATTTT
CASSPPTPGGPGTDTQYF
>.|TRBV19|TRBJ2-7|.
TGTGCCAGTAGTATGCTAGCGATTAGAGGGTCCGAGCAGTACTTC
CASSMLAIRGSEQYF
>few|TRBV12-3/TRBV12-4|TRBJ2-3|TRBD2
TGTGCCAGCAGCTATAGCGGGAGGGATACGCAGTATTTT
CASSYSGRDTQYF
>.|TRBV20-1|TRBJ2-7|TRBD2
TGCAGTGCTAGGGACCTAGCGGAGGCCTACGAGCAGTACTTC
CSARDLAEAYEQYF
>.|TRBV7-2|TRBJ2-3|TRBD1
TGTGCCAGCAGCTGGATCCGGGACAGGGGGCACAATACGCAGTATTTT
CASSWIRDRGHNTQYF